The clone carrying this T cell receptor beta chain was observed at least ten times. A second about 6 to 12 cycle PCR used barcoded and J-beta primers. TCRdb reprocessed the 5' RACE reads via MiXCR and lists one record per CDR3 protein. This sample has roughly 800,000 distinct CDR3 sequences, with about 62% found just once. The sample originates from a study of blood T cells in healthy people across ages. V lost 2 bases and J lost 2, with 12 bases in between. Germline-derived CDR1 and CDR2 are DFQATT and SNEGSKA (reference sequence). The CDR3 loop spans 14 amino acids. This sequence joins TRBV20-1 and TRBJ1-1, with a possible D match to TRBD1 (5 bases). This sequence was found in a man aged 25-45 years in good health. Input material: blood. CDR3 sequence reads: CSARSGTVNTEAFF. The CDR3 DNA reads as TGCAGTGCTAGATCCGGGACGGTTAACACTGAAGCTTTCTTT.